The clone carrying this T cell receptor (beta chain) was counted between two and nine times. The antigen remains undetermined. Clones were sequenced by immunoSEQ multiplex PCR, and TCRdb holds only the in-frame ones, with some missing. The table shows roughly 2.6 million clones, with about 92% occurring only once. This entry comes from a study of shared clonotypes between healthy human individuals. In the study overall: Samples came from a couple of female and a few male donors aged 18 to 49.

Per the germline V gene, CDR1 is SGHDT and CDR2 is YYEEEE. This CDR3 region has 12 residues. V was pared by 0 bases and J by 6 bases, with 6 bases between. Caucasian adults living in Nashville, Tennessee, provided all samples. Overall study findings and caveats: All-four-donor shared clonotypes had higher generation probabilities than non-shared clonotypes did.

This TCR was sampled from a young man in good health. The sequencing input was naive CD4+ T cells sorted from blood. Specified subset: CD45RA+ positively selected. The V call is TRBV5-6, the J call TRBJ1-1; D unresolved. Here the CDR3 reads CASSLGWAEAFF. In DNA, the CDR3 is TGTGCCAGCAGCTTGGGCTGGGCTGAAGCTTTCTTT.